This record concerns one T cell receptor beta chain sequence. Antigen: not known. Both 60 Vbeta primers and 13 Jbeta primers went into the PCR. Sequencing was performed with immunoSEQ multiplex PCR; in TCRdb, only in-frame clones are kept and a portion is missing. This table holds 65,000 to 85,000 clones, approximately 80% found once. The data were obtained in a study of cytomegalovirus exposure and HLA in healthy donors. Whole-study findings and limits: Investigators reported 164 TCR beta chains as tied to cytomegalovirus. On later analysis, the bulk of CMV-associated TCR beta chains appeared to be HLA-restricted. The authors later linked a missense DCLRE1C variant to TCR beta V- and J-gene trimming.

The germline V gene has CDR1 SGHKS and CDR2 YYEKEE (reference sequence). Trimming pared 0 bases from V and 9 bases from J, leaving 10 bases between. The CDR3 has 13 amino acids. The TCR comes from a woman aged 40 to 50 in good health and CMV-seropositive. The sequenced sample consisted of PBMCs. V usage is TRBV5-5 and J usage is TRBJ2-1; TRBD2 might be the D (6 bases). CDR3 amino acids: CASSLGEVVEQFF. DNA for the CDR3: TGTGCCAGCAGCTTGGGGGAGGTCGTTGAGCAGTTCTTC.